This TCR beta chain emerged from a study of T cells in Graves' hyperthyroidism and ophthalmopathy (dated by TCRdb to the late 2010s). About the study as a whole: A discovery cohort of about a hundred patients, roughly 45 with Graves' ophthalmopathy and 55 to 60 with stable Graves' hyperthyroidism, was used to find distinguishing TCR V-J signatures. Prospective prediction of ophthalmopathy was tested in an independent validation cohort of some 20 hyperthyroidism patients and some 17 patients who later progressed to ophthalmopathy. The 100 discovery patients were randomly split 7:3 into training and test sets. In six Graves' hyperthyroidism patients, the study also compared T-cell repertoires from thyroid tissue with T-cell repertoires from blood. Once sampling was done, hyperthyroidism patients were given methimazole at a starting dose of 30 mg daily, whereas ophthalmopathy patients were given high-dose intravenous methylprednisolone. The paper reports TCR Vbeta CDR3 sequencing of about 140 peripheral blood samples: around 41 ophthalmopathy, roughly 74 hyperthyroidism and approximately 17 progressor patients.

Patients with uncontrolled infections, other autoimmune diseases, pregnancy or lactation were excluded. Diagnoses were based on clinical symptoms, serum thyroxine and TRAb, thyroid ultrasound and orbital computed tomography. Trizol reagent was used to extract total RNA, and RNA quality was then checked on an Agilent 2100 Bioanalyzer. Comment on this clonotype: No cognate antigen has been identified for it. No per-base quality is available; no much larger clone lies one base away.

Amplification of TCR beta CDR3 regions was carried out from RNA transcripts. A first-round RT-PCR of the TCR CDR3 used the HTBI primer set with the Qiagen OneStep RT-PCR kit. Libraries were constructed in a second round of multiplex PCR, after which size selection and purification were performed. Libraries were sequenced paired-end with 100 bp reads on an Illumina HiSeq2000. The study's own analysis went as follows. SOAPnuke was used to process the raw data, throwing out any read that contained adapters or uncalled bases, had a mean Phred below 15, or lacked an exact constant-primer or identifier match. High-quality paired reads were merged with COPE v1.2.5, and unique nucleotide sequences were defined as clonotypes. Clonotypes were aligned to IMGT TRBV, TRBD and TRBJ reference segments using MiTCR v1.1. Analysis was restricted to V-J combinations with a frequency above 0.0001, which covered about 99% of repertoires. The TCS score was defined as F50 (clonal expansion) divided by E x V (chaos), with BLOSUM62-based TCRdist calculated between CDR3 peptides within each V-J. Welch's t-statistics and random forest reduced roughly 530 V-J features to roughly 13, which were used in a naive Bayes classifier (R e1071). The Morisita-Horn index was used to measure how similar the thyroid and blood repertoires were. The public reads were quality trimmed at Q25 with fastp and then assembled into clones with MiXCR by TCRdb, keeping productive beta chains. Each record represents a unique CDR3 protein, reported with the most common genes and DNA among its rows. For this entry, the V and J calls and clone size follow TCRdb and not the study's own pipeline. Here the sample has more than 550,000 distinct CDR3 sequences; about 45% occur a single time. The top ten hold 6.5% to 9% of the sample.

General findings and caveats noted by the study authors: In validation, the model predicted progression to ophthalmopathy a median of about 5.9 months before onset, with over 60% sensitivity and almost 75% specificity. No statistical method was used to set the sample size in advance, and investigators knew the group allocation. A 13 V-J signature model separated ophthalmopathy from stable hyperthyroidism, with approximately 86% sensitivity and just under 84% specificity in cross-validation and 80%/75% in testing. Most expanded thyroid clonotypes (frequency above 0.001) were also detected in blood, suggesting blood repertoires may reflect thyroid immune responses.

The sequenced material came from peripheral blood or thyroid tissue (not recorded which). The TCR sequence derives from an adult man with Graves' disease, either hyperthyroidism or ophthalmopathy (not recorded which).

The nucleotide sequence reads TGCGCCAGCAGCTTGGGACCGGGTTCCCCTGAAGCTTTCTTT. Protein translation: CASSLGPGSPEAFF. The sequence links TRBV5-1 to TRBJ1-1, with the D gene call left open. V loses 0 bases, J loses 6 bases, and the germline ends lie 12 bases apart. The CDR3 has 14 amino acids, counting the end cysteine and phenylalanine. Of the read, only the CDR3 DNA is kept; its 42 bases are in frame from base 1. CDR1 and CDR2 (SGHRS, YFSETQ) derive from the germline V gene.